The entry below describes one T cell receptor beta chain. Its antigen has not been determined. The sample holds no much larger clone one base away, and base qualities are not on file. These data are taken from a study of blood T cell repertoires in COVID-19 (dated by TCRdb to 2018 to 2020). About the study as a whole: The collaborator samples originated in the United States, Italy and Spain and spanned the acute and convalescent phases of COVID-19. The material from the prospective study consisted of cDNA or gDNA derived from T cells, B-cell-depleted T cells, or PBMCs. The dataset comprised deeply sampled blood TCRbeta repertoires from subjects exposed to, actively infected with, or recovered from COVID-19. A freely available public database, intended as a resource for researchers studying the immune response to SARS-CoV-2, is where the repertoires were released. Samples were obtained from the ongoing ImmuneRACE study (first 160 participants) and from approximately 1,200 subjects provided by 6 global collaborators. Nearly every sample came with metadata listing a de-identified subject ID, COVID-19 status, age in years and sex. Where available, HLA class I and class II types were taken from metadata supplied by the sample provider and were not determined by assay-based typing.

Collaborating institutions collected whole blood in K2EDTA tubes following their own protocols. For TCRbeta analysis, collaborators shipped samples as frozen whole blood, isolated PBMCs, or DNA extracted from either of those sample types. TCRbeta CDR3 regions were amplified from genomic DNA by means of the immunoSEQ Assay, a bias-controlled multiplex PCR. In the source study's methods: Within the assay, amplification of reference gene primers was used to estimate how many nucleated cells each sample contained. To quantify the absolute abundance of each unique TCRbeta CDR3 rearrangement, sequence reads were collapsed and filtered. For each sample, productive Simpson clonality was calculated as the square root of Simpson's diversity index over productive rearrangements. TCRdb mirrors the immuneACCESS table, restricted to in-frame sequences. Some clones are absent from its copies; in checked studies, under half trace to an unresolved V gene, and the reason for the others is unknown. V, J and clone size are those of that table, while D and trimming were read from the DNA. The table for this sample lists 200,000 to 300,000 clones; about 83% of them were counted only once. The ten largest make up around 5.2% of the sample.

Study-level results and caveats: The quantity of clinical and demographic metadata differed by source and by participant and was supplied without curation.

This TCR came from a human donor in a cohort sampled during active COVID-19. Material: peripheral blood.

The bases read TGTGCCAGCAGCGTACTTACAGGGGGCGAAAACACCATATATTTT. It translates as CASSVLTGGENTIYF. The chain is assembled from TRBV9 and TRBJ1-3; 9 central bases correspond to TRBD1. For CDR1 and CDR2, the germline V gene lists SGDLS and YYNGEE. V is pruned by 1 base and J by 6 bases, leaving 5 bases of the junction without a gene match. From the cysteine up to the phenylalanine, the CDR3 has a length of 15 residues. Only CDR3 DNA remains: 45 bases, in frame from the first base.